Each of the 4 T cell receptor beta chains below was sequenced from the same sample in a study of T cell responses to AZD1222 COVID-19 vaccine (TCRdb year 2021). The protocol used for the library was the immunoSEQ multiplex PCR assay. Entries here come from immuneACCESS through TCRdb and include only in-frame sequences with V and J called. Some clones fail to appear in such tables; in the studies checked, an unresolved V gene covers under half of the shortfall, and the cause of the remainder is unknown. The sample table shows around 150,000 clones, and about 91% are seen once. Roughly 2.3% of the sample goes to the ten largest clones. The time point label, as the study defines it: baseline before first vaccination. The specimen was peripheral blood, collected on day 0 of AZD1222 vaccination. The receptors were gathered from an adult in good health.

The chain recombines TRBV18 with TRBJ1-1; 8 positions match TRBD1. CDR1 is KGHSH and CDR2 is LQKENI in the germline V gene. CDR3 length: 16 residues. After removal of 4 bases from V and 5 bases from J, the junction contained 12 bases not matched to a gene. The CDR3 DNA follows: TGTGCCAGCTCACGAACCATAGGACAGGGTGGGACTGAAGCTTTCTTT. Translation: CASSRTIGQGGTEAFF.

The CDR3 region is CAWDDLTGELFF. CDR3 nucleotide sequence: TGTGCCTGGGACGACTTGACCGGGGAGCTGTTTTTT. This chain joins TRBV30 and TRBJ2-2; D is unclear. Trimming shortened V by 5 bases and J by 5 bases, and 9 bases separated the two germline ends. Germline CDR1 GTSNPN, CDR2 SVGIG (reference sequence). The CDR3 spans 12 residues.

This chain uses TRBV4-1 with TRBJ2-7; D gene uncertain. V lost 2 bases to trimming and J lost 2 bases, with 7 bases between them. The CDR3 length is 13 residues. The germline V gene encodes CDR1 MGHRA and CDR2 YSYEKL. The CDR3 is CASSQMSTYEQYF. DNA of the CDR3: TGCGCCAGCAGCCAAATGTCCACCTACGAGCAGTACTTC.

This rearrangement joins TRBV6-5 to TRBJ2-5; D gene unclear. The CDR3 is made up of 12 amino acids. V lost 7 bases, J lost 1 base, and 7 bases lay in between. Germline values: CDR1 MNHEY, CDR2 SVGAGI. The CDR3, as DNA: TGTGCCAGCATGGCCACCCAAGAGACCCAGTACTTC. Translating it yields CASMATQETQYF.